Listed here are 8 T cell receptor beta chains from one sample, sequenced in a study of cytomegalovirus exposure and HLA in healthy donors. The PCR used 60 Vbeta and 13 Jbeta primers. The assay was immunoSEQ multiplex PCR, and TCRdb's table has in-frame clones only and misses some. The repertoire has around 150,000 clones, 68% of them found once; the top ten carry around 4%. The sequencing input was PBMCs. The receptor set was obtained from a man in his 60s in good health and CMV-seronegative.

This clone came up once. This chain joins TRBV6-5 and TRBJ2-7; 7 bases are a match to TRBD2. The J segment lost 5 bases and the V segment lost 0 bases, leaving 7 bases of the junction unmatched. Germline CDR1 is MNHEY and CDR2 is SVGAGI. The CDR3 loop spans 15 amino acids. CDR3 bases: TGTGCCAGCAGTTACTCGTTCGGGGAGGGCAACGAGCAGTACTTC. Protein: CASSYSFGEGNEQYF.

The CDR3 bases are TGCGCCAGCAGCCAGGGACAGGAAAATTCACCCCTCCACTTT. Translated, it gives CASSQGQENSPLHF. The rearrangement links TRBV5-1 to TRBJ1-6; the match to TRBD1 covers 8 bases. The CDR3 has 14 amino acids. The germline V gene encodes CDR1 SGHRS and CDR2 YFSETQ. V gave up 4 bases and J gave up 7 bases; unmatched junction bases: 4.

The gene calls are TRBV6-6 and TRBJ2-5, with 10 bases that match TRBD1. From germline, CDR1 is MNHNY and CDR2 SVGAGI (reference sequence). The length of the CDR3 is 16 residues. V lost 0 bases to trimming and J lost 4 bases; unmatched junction nucleotides: 5. The CDR3 here is CASSYSGQGTGETQYF. For the CDR3, the DNA is TGTGCCAGCAGTTACTCGGGACAGGGGACGGGAGAGACCCAGTACTTC.

This clone is a singleton in its sample. The chain carries TRBV7-3 and TRBJ2-2; 10 bases match TRBD2. V lost 1 base to trimming and J lost 4 bases; unmatched junction nucleotides: 6. Germline CDR1 and CDR2: SGHTA and FQGTGA. The CDR3 extends over 17 amino acids. The CDR3 DNA reads as TGTGCCAGCAGCTTAAACCCTAGCGGGAGTTCCACCGGGGAGCTGTTTTTT. Translation gives CASSLNPSGSSTGELFF.

V and J are TRBV28 and TRBJ2-5; TRBD2 agrees at 9 bases. The CDR3 extends over 14 amino acids. Trimming cost V 3 bases and J 1 base; bases outside gene matches: 0. Germline V gene lookup returns CDR1 MDHEN and CDR2 SYDVKM. This CDR3 is CASSFSGGQETQYF. The CDR3 region has the DNA TGTGCCAGCAGTTTTAGCGGGGGCCAAGAGACCCAGTACTTC.

V gene TRBV30 combines with J gene TRBJ2-1; D possibly corresponds to TRBD2 (5 bases). Trimming cost V 3 bases and J 0 bases, with 9 bases left between them. The CDR3 extends over 14 amino acids. Germline CDR1 GTSNPN, CDR2 SVGIG (reference sequence). Here the CDR3 reads CAWSRRSSYNEQFF. DNA of the CDR3: TGTGCCTGGAGCCGGAGGAGCTCCTACAATGAGCAGTTCTTC.

This clone was detected only once. The chain couples TRBV19 to TRBJ1-1, with 7 bases that match TRBD1. The CDR3 sequence is 13 residues long. The germline V gene encodes CDR1 LNHDA and CDR2 SQIVND (reference sequence). Trimming removed 8 bases from V and 8 bases from J; junction bases left unmatched: 11. The CDR3 loop is CASRPGQTAEAFF. The CDR3 nucleotides are TGTGCCAGTCGACCGGGACAGACGGCGGAAGCTTTCTTT. The full variable domain, with the rest looked up from reference TRBV19 and TRBJ1-1, is DGGITQSPKYLFRKEGQNVTLSCEQNLNHDAMYWYRQDPGQGLRLIYYSQIVNDFQKGDIAEGYSVSREKKESFPLTVTSAQKNPTAFYLCASRPGQTAEAFFGQGTRLTVV.

The chain has TRBV2 and TRBJ2-5; 9 bases are shared with TRBD1. The V segment lost 7 bases and the J segment 4 bases; nucleotides outside the gene matches: 4. In germline, CDR1 is SNHLY, CDR2 FYNNEI. The CDR3 is made up of 13 amino acids. The CDR3 nucleotides are TGTGCCAGCACCCTGGGACAGGGAGAGACCCAGTACTTC. Amino acid sequence: CASTLGQGETQYF.